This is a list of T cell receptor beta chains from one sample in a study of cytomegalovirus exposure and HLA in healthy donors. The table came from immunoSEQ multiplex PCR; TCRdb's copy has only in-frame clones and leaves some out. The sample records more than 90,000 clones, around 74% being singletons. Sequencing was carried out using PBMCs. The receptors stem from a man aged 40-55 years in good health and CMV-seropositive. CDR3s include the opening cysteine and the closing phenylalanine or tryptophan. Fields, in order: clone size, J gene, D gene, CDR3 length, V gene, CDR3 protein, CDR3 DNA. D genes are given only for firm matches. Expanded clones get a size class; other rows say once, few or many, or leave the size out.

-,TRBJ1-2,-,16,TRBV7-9,CSSSLSRGGADYGYTF,TGTTCCAGCAGCTTAAGCAGAGGGGGGGCGGACTATGGCTACACCTTC
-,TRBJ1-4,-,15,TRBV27,CASSSTGSANEKLFF,TGTGCCAGCAGCTCCACAGGGTCTGCTAATGAAAAACTGTTTTTT
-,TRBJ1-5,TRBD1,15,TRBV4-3,CASSQDRGGQQPQHF,TGCGCCAGCAGCCAAGATCGAGGGGGCCAGCAGCCCCAGCATTTT
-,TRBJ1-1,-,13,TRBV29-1,CSANSRGNTEAFF,TGCAGCGCCAATAGCAGGGGGAACACTGAAGCTTTCTTT
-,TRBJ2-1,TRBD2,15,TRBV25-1,CASLLAGGNYNEQFF,TGTGCCAGCCTACTAGCGGGGGGTAACTACAATGAGCAGTTCTTC
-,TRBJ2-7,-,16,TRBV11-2,CASSLGGSTGRDEQYF,TGTGCCAGCAGCTTAGGGGGGAGCACGGGGCGGGATGAGCAGTACTTC
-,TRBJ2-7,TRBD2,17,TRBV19,CASRTSGNAGRNYEQYF,TGTGCCAGTAGGACTAGCGGGAACGCCGGACGAAACTACGAGCAGTACTTC
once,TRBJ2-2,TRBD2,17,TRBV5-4,CAGSFAQSSGNTGELFF,TGTGCCGGCAGCTTTGCCCAATCTAGCGGGAATACAGGGGAGCTGTTTTTT
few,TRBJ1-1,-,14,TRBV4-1,CASSHGQKNTEAFF,TGCGCCAGCAGCCATGGACAGAAGAACACTGAAGCTTTCTTT
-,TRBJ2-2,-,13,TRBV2,CASSAKNTGELFF,TGTGCCAGCAGCGCTAAGAACACCGGGGAGCTGTTTTTT
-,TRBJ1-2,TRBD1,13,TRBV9,CASSVDGTAGYTF,TGTGCCAGCAGCGTAGACGGGACAGCTGGCTACACCTTC
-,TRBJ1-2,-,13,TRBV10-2,CASSLGQNYGYTF,TGCGCCAGCAGCCTCGGACAGAACTATGGCTACACCTTC
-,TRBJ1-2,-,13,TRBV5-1,CASSLSGSYGYTF,TGCGCCAGCAGCTTGTCAGGTTCCTATGGCTACACCTTC
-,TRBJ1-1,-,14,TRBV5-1,CASSLALTTTEAFF,TGCGCCAGCAGCTTGGCCTTGACAACTACTGAAGCTTTCTTT
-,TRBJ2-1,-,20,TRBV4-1,CASSHLLRGGGRFLNNEQFF,TGCGCCAGCAGCCATCTACTGCGGGGCGGCGGGCGGTTTTTGAACAATGAGCAGTTCTTC
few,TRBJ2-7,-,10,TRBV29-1,CSVGQVEQYF,TGCAGCGTTGGACAGGTCGAGCAGTACTTC
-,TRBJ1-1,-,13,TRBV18,CASSPPTRTEAFF,TGTGCCAGCTCACCACCCACACGCACTGAAGCTTTCTTT
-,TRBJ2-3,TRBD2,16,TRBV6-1,CASSESPSGSTDTQYF,TGTGCCAGCAGTGAAAGCCCTAGCGGTTCCACAGATACGCAGTATTTT
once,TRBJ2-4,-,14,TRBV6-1,CASSEAGGKNIQYF,TGTGCCAGCAGTGAAGCGGGGGGCAAAAACATTCAGTACTTC
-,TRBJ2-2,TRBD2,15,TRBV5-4,CASSRLAGEAGELFF,TGTGCCAGCAGCCGACTAGCGGGAGAGGCCGGGGAGCTGTTTTTT
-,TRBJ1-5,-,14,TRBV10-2,CASDDSYSNQPQHF,TGCGCCAGCGATGACAGCTATAGCAATCAGCCCCAGCATTTT
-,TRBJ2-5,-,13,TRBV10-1,CASSMGVEETQYF,TGCGCCAGCAGTATGGGAGTAGAAGAGACCCAGTACTTC
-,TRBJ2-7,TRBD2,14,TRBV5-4,CASSPSGVIYEQYF,TGTGCCAGCAGCCCTAGCGGGGTGATCTACGAGCAGTACTTC
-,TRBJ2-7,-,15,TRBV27,CASSFSGQLSYEQYF,TGTGCCAGCAGTTTTTCAGGGCAGCTTTCCTACGAGCAGTACTTC
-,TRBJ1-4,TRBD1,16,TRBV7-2,CASSPTGQGATEKLFF,TGTGCCAGCAGCCCTACTGGACAGGGGGCGACCGAAAAACTGTTTTTT
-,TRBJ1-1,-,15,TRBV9,CASSVGGAQGTEAFF,TGTGCCAGCAGCGTCGGGGGGGCGCAGGGCACTGAAGCTTTCTTT
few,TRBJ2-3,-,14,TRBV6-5,CASSPGEEADTQYF,TGTGCCAGCTCCCCGGGGGAGGAGGCAGATACGCAGTATTTT
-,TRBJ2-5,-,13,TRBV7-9,CASSLVSAETQYF,TGTGCCAGCAGCTTAGTGAGCGCCGAGACCCAGTACTTC
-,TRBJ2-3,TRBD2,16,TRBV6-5,CASSSSSGGRTNTQYF,TGTGCCAGCAGTTCTTCTAGCGGGGGGCGCACAAATACGCAGTATTTT
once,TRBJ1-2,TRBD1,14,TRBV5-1,CASSLPGGDYGYTF,TGCGCCAGCAGCTTGCCAGGGGGCGACTATGGCTACACCTTC
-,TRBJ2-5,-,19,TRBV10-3,CAISEGRGTPLTYQETQYF,TGTGCCATCAGTGAGGGGCGGGGGACACCGCTTACTTACCAAGAGACCCAGTACTTC
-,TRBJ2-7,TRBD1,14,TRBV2,CASRDPGQGYEQYF,TGTGCCAGCAGGGATCCGGGACAGGGATACGAGCAGTACTTC
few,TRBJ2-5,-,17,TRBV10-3,CAISESNVLAQGETQYF,TGTGCCATCAGTGAGTCGAACGTGCTGGCGCAGGGAGAGACCCAGTACTTC
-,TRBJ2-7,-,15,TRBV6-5,CASSYLAQGFGEQYF,TGTGCCAGCAGTTACTTGGCGCAGGGGTTCGGCGAGCAGTACTTC
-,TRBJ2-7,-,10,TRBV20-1,CSISSVEQYF,TGCAGCATCTCTAGCGTGGAGCAGTACTTC
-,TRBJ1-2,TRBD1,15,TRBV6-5,CASSYPGQGDYGYTF,TGTGCCAGCAGTTACCCGGGACAGGGGGACTATGGCTACACCTTC
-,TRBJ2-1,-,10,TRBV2,CASSSNEQFF,TGTGCCAGCAGCTCCAATGAGCAGTTCTTC
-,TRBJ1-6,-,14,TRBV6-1,CASTQDRYNSPLHF,TGTGCCAGCACCCAGGACAGATATAATTCACCCCTCCACTTT
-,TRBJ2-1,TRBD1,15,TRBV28,CASGPGQVSYNEQFF,TGTGCCAGCGGGCCGGGACAGGTCTCCTACAATGAGCAGTTCTTC
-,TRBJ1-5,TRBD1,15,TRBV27,CASSLTRTGNQPQHF,TGTGCCAGCAGTTTAACCCGGACAGGGAATCAGCCCCAGCATTTT
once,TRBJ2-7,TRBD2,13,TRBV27,CASSGGLAYEQYF,TGTGCCAGCAGTGGGGGACTAGCCTACGAGCAGTACTTC